This TCR beta chain was recovered during a study of OX40 agonist ivuxolimab in advanced cancers. About the research overall: Clinicians treated patients with ivuxolimab, an agonistic anti-OX40 (CD134) antibody. Ivuxolimab was administered intravenously to patients at 0.01 to 10 mg/kg every 2 weeks.

Regarding this clone: Its target is unknown.

Systemic immunosuppression or a history of autoimmune disease excluded patients. This table comes from immunoSEQ multiplex PCR, and its TCRdb copy is limited to in-frame clones, with some not included. The sample gives 4,500 to 6,000 clones, less than 80% of which show up once; more than 55% is in the top ten. Study-level findings and limits: Compared with CD4+, CD8+ T cells on average had more expanded clones.

The CDR3 length is 14 residues. Germline CDR1 reads PRHDT; CDR2 reads FYEKMQ (reference sequence). J lost 10 bases, V lost 5 bases, and 12 bases had no gene match. The source material was CD4+ or CD8+ T cells sorted from blood, sampled in a trial of the OX40 agonist ivuxolimab. The chain uses TRBV13 and TRBJ2-7, with 9 nucleotides matching TRBD1. This clonotype originated in an adult with an advanced solid tumor such as melanoma, head and neck, liver or kidney cancer. This chain's CDR3 is CASSAGQGMVLQYF. As DNA, the CDR3 is TGTGCCAGCAGCGCGGGACAGGGCATGGTTTTACAGTACTTC. Looking up the rest from reference TRBV13 and TRBJ2-7 gives the full variable domain: AAGVIQSPRHLIKEKRETATLKCYPIPRHDTVYWYQQGPGQDPQFLISFYEKMQSDKGSIPDRFSAQQFSDYHSELNMSSLELGDSALYFCASSAGQGMVLQYFGPGTRLTVT.